This T cell receptor (beta chain) originates from a study of graft-versus-host responses after intestinal transplantation. J lost 0 bases, V lost 2 bases, and 16 bases had no gene match. Per germline, CDR1 SGHRS and CDR2 YFSETQ. The CDR3 totals 20 residues. Profiled with immunoSEQ multiplex PCR; TCRdb holds only in-frame clones, not every one. The sample shows tens of thousands of clones, roughly 91% of them seen only once. About this clone itself: Antigen specificity is unknown.

The clonotype comes from a human donor who received an intestinal transplant. The chain recombines TRBV5-1 with TRBJ2-1; TRBD2 agrees at 8 bases. Sequenced here: unstimulated CD4+ T cells sorted from spleen or lymph node cells, sampled before intestinal transplant. The CDR3 DNA sequence: TGCGCCAGCAGCTTAAGGGGCGGGGGGCCCCAGGACAACTCCTACAATGAGCAGTTCTTC. It encodes CASSLRGGGPQDNSYNEQFF.